This TCR beta chain is drawn from a study of regulatory T cells in long-lasting Graves disease. Across the study: The term persistent Graves' disease signified upward of 5 years on antithyroid drugs with positive TSH receptor antibodies. Findings of the study overall: Exclusively peripheral blood, rather than thyroid tissue, was studied. The sample size was small, and this may have reduced accuracy. Reduced TCR diversity was observed in persistent Graves' patients versus newly diagnosed patients.

This clonotype was counted between two and nine times. No antigen is known for it. Time point described: persistent/refractory GD, antithyroid drugs over 5 years with positive TRAb. After RNA was extracted from PBMCs, the TCR library was made from it. According to the study, TCR beta libraries were built with iRepertoire HTBI primers and CDR3-region Arm-PCR. TCRdb reprocessed the multiplex PCR reads via MiXCR and lists one record per CDR3 protein. The table has around 340,000 distinct CDR3 sequences, around 19% seen once. Germline lookup yields CDR1 LNHDA and CDR2 SQIVND (reference sequence). This CDR3 has 13 residues. V shed 4 bases and J shed 6 bases, with 9 bases lying between them.

This chain joins TRBV19 and TRBJ2-2, with D uncertain. The source of this sequence is a female donor with Graves disease. This specimen consisted of peripheral blood mononuclear cells (PBMCs), obtained when the disease was refractory, from a patient treated with antithyroid drugs. CDR3 loop: CASSKLRAGELFF. The CDR3 DNA follows: TGTGCCAGTAGTAAGTTACGGGCCGGGGAGCTGTTTTTT.